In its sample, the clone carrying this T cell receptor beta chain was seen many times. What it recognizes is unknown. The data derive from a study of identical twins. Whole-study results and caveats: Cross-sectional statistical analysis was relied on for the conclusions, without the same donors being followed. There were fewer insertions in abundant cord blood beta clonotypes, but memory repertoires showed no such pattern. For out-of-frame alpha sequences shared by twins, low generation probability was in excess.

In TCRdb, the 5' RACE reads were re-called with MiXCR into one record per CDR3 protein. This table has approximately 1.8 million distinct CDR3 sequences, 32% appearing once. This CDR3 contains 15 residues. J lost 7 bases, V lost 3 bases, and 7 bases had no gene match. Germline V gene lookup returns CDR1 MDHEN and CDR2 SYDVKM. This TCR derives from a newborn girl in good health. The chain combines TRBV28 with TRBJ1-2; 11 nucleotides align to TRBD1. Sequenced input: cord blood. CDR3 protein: CASSFTRTGGSGYTF. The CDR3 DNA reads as TGTGCCAGCAGTTTTACCCGGACAGGGGGCAGTGGCTACACCTTC.